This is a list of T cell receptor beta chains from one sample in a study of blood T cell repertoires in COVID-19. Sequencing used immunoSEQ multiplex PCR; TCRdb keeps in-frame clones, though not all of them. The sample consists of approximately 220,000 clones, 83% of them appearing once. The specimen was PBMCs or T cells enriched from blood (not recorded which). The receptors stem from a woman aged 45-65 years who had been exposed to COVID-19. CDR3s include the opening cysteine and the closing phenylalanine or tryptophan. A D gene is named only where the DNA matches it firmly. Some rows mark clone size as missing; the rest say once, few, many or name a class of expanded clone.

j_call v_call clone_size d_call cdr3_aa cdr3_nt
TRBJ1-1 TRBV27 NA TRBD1 CASSLSGTGWSTEAFF TGTGCCAGCAGTTTATCGGGGACAGGGTGGAGCACTGAAGCTTTCTTT
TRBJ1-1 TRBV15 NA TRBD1 CATSRKKTGTGSEAFF TGTGCCACCAGCAGAAAGAAGACCGGGACAGGCTCTGAAGCTTTCTTT
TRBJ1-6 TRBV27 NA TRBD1 CASSLSGQGSSPLHF TGTGCCAGCAGTTTATCTGGACAGGGGAGTTCACCCCTCCACTTT
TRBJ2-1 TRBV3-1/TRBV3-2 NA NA CASSHYRDKGSEQFF TGTGCCAGCAGCCATTACCGGGACAAAGGGAGTGAGCAGTTCTTC
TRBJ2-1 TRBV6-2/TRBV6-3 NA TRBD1 CASSYLGQGVGEQFF TGTGCCAGCAGTTACCTGGGACAGGGGGTGGGTGAGCAGTTCTTC
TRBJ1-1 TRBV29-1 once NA CSVALGPGTEAFF TGCAGCGTTGCGCTCGGCCCGGGGACTGAAGCTTTCTTT
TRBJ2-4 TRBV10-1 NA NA CASSDQVAKNIQYF TGCGCCAGCAGTGACCAGGTGGCCAAAAACATTCAGTACTTC
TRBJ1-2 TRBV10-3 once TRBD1 CAIGDSIYGYTF TGTGCCATCGGGGACAGCATCTATGGCTACACCTTC
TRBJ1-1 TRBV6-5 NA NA CASSYYGLNTEAFF TGTGCCAGCAGTTACTACGGACTAAACACTGAAGCTTTCTTT
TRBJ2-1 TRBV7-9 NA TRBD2 CASSTGLAWNEQFF TGTGCCAGCAGCACCGGACTAGCCTGGAATGAGCAGTTCTTC